The clone carrying this T cell receptor (beta chain) was observed a few times. This table comes from immunoSEQ multiplex PCR, and its TCRdb copy is limited to in-frame clones, with some not included. Of some 80,000 clones listed, under 90% were seen once; the top ten hold around 2.5%. The CDR3 totals 15 residues. The germline V gene encodes CDR1 SGHNT and CDR2 YYREEE (reference sequence). The ends lost 3 bases at V and 5 bases at J; junction bases unmatched: 5. This entry belongs to a study of OX40 agonist ivuxolimab in advanced cancers. About the study: Dose-escalation patients' cancers were hepatocellular carcinoma, melanoma, renal cell or head and neck cancer.

The sample was CD4+ or CD8+ T cells sorted from blood, taken in a trial of the OX40 agonist ivuxolimab. This TCR came from an adult with an advanced solid tumor such as melanoma, head and neck, liver or kidney cancer. The chain recombines TRBV5-4 with TRBJ2-2; 9 bases map to TRBD1. The CDR3 region is CASSSGQGLTGELFF. The CDR3 DNA reads as TGTGCCAGCAGCTCGGGACAGGGATTAACCGGGGAGCTGTTTTTT.